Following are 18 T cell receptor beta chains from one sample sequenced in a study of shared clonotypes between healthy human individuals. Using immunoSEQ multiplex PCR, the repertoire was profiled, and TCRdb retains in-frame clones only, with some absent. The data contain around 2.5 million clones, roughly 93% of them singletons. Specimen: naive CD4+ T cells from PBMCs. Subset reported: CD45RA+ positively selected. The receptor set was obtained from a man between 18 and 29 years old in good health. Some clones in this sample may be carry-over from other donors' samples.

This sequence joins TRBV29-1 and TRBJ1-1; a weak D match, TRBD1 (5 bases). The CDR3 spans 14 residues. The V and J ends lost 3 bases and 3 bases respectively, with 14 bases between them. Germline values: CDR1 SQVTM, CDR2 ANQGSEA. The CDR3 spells CSVEPWGSYTEAFF. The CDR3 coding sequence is TGCAGCGTTGAGCCTTGGGGGTCCTACACTGAAGCTTTCTTT. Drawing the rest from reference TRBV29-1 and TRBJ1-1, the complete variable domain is SAVISQKPSRDICQRGTSLTIQCQVDSQVTMMFWYRQQPGQSLTLIATANQGSEATYESGFVIDKFPISRPNLTFSTLTVSNMSPEDSSIYLCSVEPWGSYTEAFFGQGTRLTVV.

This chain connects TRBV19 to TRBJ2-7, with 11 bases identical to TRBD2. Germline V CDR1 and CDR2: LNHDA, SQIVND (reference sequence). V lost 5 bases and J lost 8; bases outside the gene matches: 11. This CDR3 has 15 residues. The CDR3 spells CASSSRTSGGVKQYF. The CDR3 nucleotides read TGTGCCAGTAGTTCCCGTACTAGCGGGGGAGTGAAGCAGTACTTC.

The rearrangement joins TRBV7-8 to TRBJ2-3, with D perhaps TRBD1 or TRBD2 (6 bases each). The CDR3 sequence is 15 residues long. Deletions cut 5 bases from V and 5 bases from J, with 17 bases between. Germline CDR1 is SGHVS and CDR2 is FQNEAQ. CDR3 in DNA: TGTGCCAGCAGCCCGGGGGCGCAGGCCAGAGATACGCAGTATTTT. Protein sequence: CASSPGAQARDTQYF.

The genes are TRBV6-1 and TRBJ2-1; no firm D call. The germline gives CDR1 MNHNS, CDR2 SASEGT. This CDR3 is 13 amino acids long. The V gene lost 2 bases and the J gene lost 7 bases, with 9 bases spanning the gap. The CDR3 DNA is TGTGCCAGCAGTGAAACGGCCGCTAATGAGCAGTTCTTC. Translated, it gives CASSETAANEQFF.

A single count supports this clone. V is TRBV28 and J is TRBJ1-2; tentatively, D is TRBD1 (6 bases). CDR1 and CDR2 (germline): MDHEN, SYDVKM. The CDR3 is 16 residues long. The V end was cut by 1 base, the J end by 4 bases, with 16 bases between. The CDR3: CASSLSQGSFSYGYTF. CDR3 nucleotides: TGTGCCAGCAGTTTATCACAGGGAAGTTTCTCCTATGGCTACACCTTC.

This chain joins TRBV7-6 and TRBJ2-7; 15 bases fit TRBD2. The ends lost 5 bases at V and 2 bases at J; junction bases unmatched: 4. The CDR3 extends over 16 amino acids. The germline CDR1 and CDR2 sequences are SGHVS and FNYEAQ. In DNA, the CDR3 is TGTGCCAGCAGCCGCGGACTAGCGGGAGGGCCCTACGAGCAGTACTTC. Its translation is CASSRGLAGGPYEQYF.

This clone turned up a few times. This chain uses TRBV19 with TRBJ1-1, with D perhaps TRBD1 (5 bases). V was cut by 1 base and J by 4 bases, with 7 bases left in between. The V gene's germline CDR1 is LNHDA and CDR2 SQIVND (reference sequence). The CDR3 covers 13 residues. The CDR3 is CASSIGQGTEAFF. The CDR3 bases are TGTGCCAGTAGTATAGGTCAGGGCACTGAAGCTTTCTTT. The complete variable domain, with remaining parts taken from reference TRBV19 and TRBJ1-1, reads DGGITQSPKYLFRKEGQNVTLSCEQNLNHDAMYWYRQDPGQGLRLIYYSQIVNDFQKGDIAEGYSVSREKKESFPLTVTSAQKNPTAFYLCASSIGQGTEAFFGQGTRLTVV.

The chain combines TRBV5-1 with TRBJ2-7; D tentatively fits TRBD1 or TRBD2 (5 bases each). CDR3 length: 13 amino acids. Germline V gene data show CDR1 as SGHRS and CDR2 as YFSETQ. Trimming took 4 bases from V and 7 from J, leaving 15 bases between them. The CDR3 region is CASSPGPLEEQYF. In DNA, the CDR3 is TGCGCCAGCAGCCCGGGGCCACTTGAAGAGCAGTACTTC.

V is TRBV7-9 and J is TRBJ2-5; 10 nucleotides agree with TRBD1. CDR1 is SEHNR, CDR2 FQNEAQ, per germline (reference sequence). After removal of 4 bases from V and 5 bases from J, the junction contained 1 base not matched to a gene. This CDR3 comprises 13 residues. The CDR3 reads CASSWGQGETQYF. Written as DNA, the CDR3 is TGTGCCAGCAGCTGGGGACAGGGGGAGACCCAGTACTTC.

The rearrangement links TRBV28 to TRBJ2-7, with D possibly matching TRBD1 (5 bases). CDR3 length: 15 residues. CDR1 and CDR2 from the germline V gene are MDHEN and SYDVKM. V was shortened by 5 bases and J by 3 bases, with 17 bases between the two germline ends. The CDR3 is CASSQPSRALYEQYF. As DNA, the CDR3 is TGTGCCAGCAGTCAACCTTCCAGGGCCCTCTACGAGCAGTACTTC.

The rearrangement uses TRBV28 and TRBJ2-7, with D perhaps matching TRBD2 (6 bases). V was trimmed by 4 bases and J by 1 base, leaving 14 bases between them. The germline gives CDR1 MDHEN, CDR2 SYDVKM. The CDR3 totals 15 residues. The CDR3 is CASSYKRVWSYEQYF. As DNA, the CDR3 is TGTGCCAGCAGTTATAAGCGGGTATGGTCCTACGAGCAGTACTTC.

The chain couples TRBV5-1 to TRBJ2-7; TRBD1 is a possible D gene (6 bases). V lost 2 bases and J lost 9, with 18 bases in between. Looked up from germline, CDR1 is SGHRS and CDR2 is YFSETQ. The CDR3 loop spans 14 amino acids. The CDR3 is CASSFSFRDMAQYF. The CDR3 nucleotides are TGCGCCAGCAGCTTTTCCTTCCGGGACATGGCGCAGTACTTC.

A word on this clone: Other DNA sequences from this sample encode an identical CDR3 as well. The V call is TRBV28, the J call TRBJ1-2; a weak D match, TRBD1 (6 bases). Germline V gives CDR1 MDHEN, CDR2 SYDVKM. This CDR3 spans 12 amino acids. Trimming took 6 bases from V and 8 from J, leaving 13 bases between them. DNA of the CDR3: TGTGCCAGCAGCTTACAGGGTACCGGCTACACCTTC. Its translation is CASSLQGTGYTF.

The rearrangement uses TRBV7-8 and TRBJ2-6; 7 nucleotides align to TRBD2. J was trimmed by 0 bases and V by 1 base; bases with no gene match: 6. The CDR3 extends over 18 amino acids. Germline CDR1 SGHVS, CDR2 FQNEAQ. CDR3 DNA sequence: TGTGCCAGCAGCTTAGGGGGAGGGTCGCCCTCTGGGGCCAACGTCCTGACTTTC. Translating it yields CASSLGGGSPSGANVLTF.

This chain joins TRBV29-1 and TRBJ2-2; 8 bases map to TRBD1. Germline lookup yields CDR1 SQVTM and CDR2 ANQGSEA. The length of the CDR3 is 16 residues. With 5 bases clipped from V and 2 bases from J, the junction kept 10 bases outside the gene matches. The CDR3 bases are TGCAGCGTTATCCGGGACAGGATCATTAACACCGGGGAGCTGTTTTTT. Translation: CSVIRDRIINTGELFF.

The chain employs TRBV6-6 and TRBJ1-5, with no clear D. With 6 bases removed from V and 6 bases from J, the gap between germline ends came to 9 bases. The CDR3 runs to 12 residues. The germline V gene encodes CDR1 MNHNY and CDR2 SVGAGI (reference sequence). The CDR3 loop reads CASRTGSQPQHF. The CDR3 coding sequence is TGTGCCAGCAGGACTGGGAGTCAGCCCCAGCATTTT.

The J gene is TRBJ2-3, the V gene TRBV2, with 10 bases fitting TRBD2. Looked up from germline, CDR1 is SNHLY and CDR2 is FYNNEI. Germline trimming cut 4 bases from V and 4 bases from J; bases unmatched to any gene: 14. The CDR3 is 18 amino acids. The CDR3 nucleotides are TGTGCCAGCAGTGTAGGCACTAGCGGGGCTATAGTCCCAGATACGCAGTATTTT. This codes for CASSVGTSGAIVPDTQYF.

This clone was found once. The CDR3 sequence is CASRADRASTGELFF. CDR3 bases: TGTGCCAGCAGGGCGGACAGGGCGAGCACCGGGGAGCTGTTTTTT. The chain is built from TRBV28 and TRBJ2-2, with 8 bases identical to TRBD1. The CDR3 contains 15 residues. Trimming removed 6 bases from V and 4 bases from J; junction bases left unmatched: 7. Germline CDR1 reads MDHEN; CDR2 reads SYDVKM.